The TCR beta chain under discussion was sequenced for a study of Graves' ophthalmopathy and Graves' hyperthyroidism. The authors diagnosed from clinical symptoms, serum thyroxine, TRAb, thyroid ultrasound and orbital computed tomography. Study-wide results and caveats: Blood was where most expanded thyroid clonotypes above 0.001 frequency also turned up.

Investigators amplified TCR beta CDR3 regions from RNA transcripts. Second-round multiplex PCR followed a first-round RT-PCR using HTBI primers. TCRdb processed the multiplex PCR reads anew with MiXCR; each CDR3 protein has one entry. Of approximately 480,000 distinct CDR3 sequences in the sample, over 13% were seen once. As concerns this clonotype: The antigen remains undetermined. Since a much larger clone is just one base distant, this may be a read error.

This clonotype was sampled from a woman in her 30s with Graves' ophthalmopathy. Sequencing input: blood.

The CDR3 sequence is CVSSPGTASEQYF. The CDR3 DNA sequence: TGTGTCAGCAGTCCAGGGACAGCCTCCGAGCAGTACTTC. This chain uses TRBV28 with TRBJ2-7; 7 bases agree with TRBD1. The CDR3 has 13 residues. Germline values: CDR1 MDHEN, CDR2 SYDVKM.